The 29 T cell receptor beta chains below were found in one sample sequenced in a study of OX40 agonist ivuxolimab in advanced cancers. Library prep was done by the immunoSEQ multiplex PCR assay. TCRdb holds this immuneACCESS table with in-frame rearrangements only. Some clones are missing; in checked studies, unresolved V genes explain under half, and the rest has no known cause. Across this sample there are about 79,000 clones, with 88% seen only once. The top ten hold over 4% of the sample. The input for sequencing was CD4+ or CD8+ T cells sorted from blood, taken in a trial of the OX40 agonist ivuxolimab. These receptors originate from an adult with an advanced solid tumor such as melanoma, head and neck, liver or kidney cancer.

The chain combines TRBV27 with TRBJ1-2; 7 bases agree with TRBD1. The V gene end was trimmed by 5 bases and the J gene end by 8 bases; junction bases not matched to a gene: 14. The CDR3 runs 15 residues. Germline V lookup: CDR1 MNHEY, CDR2 SMNVEV (reference sequence). The CDR3 here is CASSDLPTGLKGYTF. The CDR3 DNA is TGTGCCAGCAGTGATTTGCCGACAGGGTTGAAAGGCTACACCTTC.

The J gene is TRBJ2-2, the V gene TRBV7-9; 8 bases line up with TRBD1. This CDR3 has 11 amino acids. The germline V gene has CDR1 SEHNR and CDR2 FQNEAQ (reference sequence). The V and J ends lost 11 bases and 10 bases, in that order; junction bases with no gene match: 6. CDR3 sequence reads: CAGQGSEELFF. CDR3 sequence (DNA): TGTGCCGGACAGGGTAGTGAGGAGCTGTTTTTT.

CDR3 residues: CAISETSTGQETQYF. For the CDR3, the DNA is TGTGCCATCAGTGAGACCTCGACAGGGCAAGAGACCCAGTACTTC. J is TRBJ2-5 and V is TRBV10-3; 7 nucleotides match TRBD1. The CDR3 covers 15 residues. Trimming took 2 bases from V and 2 from J; bases not matched to a gene: 5. Per the germline V gene, CDR1 is ENHRY and CDR2 is SYGVKD.

The V gene is TRBV6-1, the J gene TRBJ1-1; no definite D call. CDR1 and CDR2 (germline): MNHNS, SASEGT. Trimming shortened V by 5 bases and J by 0 bases, and 10 bases separated the two germline ends. The length of the CDR3 is 14 residues. The CDR3 sequence: CASSRADLNTEAFF. As DNA, the CDR3 is TGTGCCAGCAGTCGAGCCGATTTGAACACTGAAGCTTTCTTT.

This chain uses TRBV5-1 with TRBJ2-7; 9 positions match TRBD2. J was trimmed by 3 bases and V by 0 bases; bases with no gene match: 4. Germline CDR1 SGHRS, CDR2 YFSETQ. This CDR3 is built from 15 residues. DNA of the CDR3: TGCGCCAGCAGCTTGGTAGCGGGAGATATCTACGAGCAGTACTTC. Translated: CASSLVAGDIYEQYF.

V is TRBV25-1 and J is TRBJ1-1; a possible D gene is TRBD1 (5 bases). Germline V gene lookup returns CDR1 MGHDK and CDR2 SYGVNS. This CDR3 spans 15 amino acids. Between the trimmed V and J ends, which lost 1 base and 0 bases, there was a span of 9 bases. The CDR3 region is CASSESRGLNTEAFF. CDR3 coding DNA: TGTGCCAGCAGTGAATCTAGGGGTTTGAACACTGAAGCTTTCTTT.

The chain recombines TRBV27 with TRBJ1-1, with 8 nucleotides matching TRBD1. Germline V gives CDR1 MNHEY, CDR2 SMNVEV (reference sequence). Trimming removed 4 bases from V and 5 bases from J; junction bases left unmatched: 9. This CDR3 comprises 15 residues. CDR3 sequence (DNA): TGTGCCAGCAGTTCACCCGGACAGGGAGGAACTGAAGCTTTCTTT. As protein: CASSSPGQGGTEAFF.

This clone was seen once. The chain has TRBV9 and TRBJ1-2; tentatively, D is TRBD1 (5 bases). The CDR3 length is 15 residues. V was pared by 0 bases and J by 6 bases, with 15 bases between. Germline CDR1 reads SGDLS; CDR2 reads YYNGEE. CDR3 DNA: TGTGCCAGCAGCGTAGACCCGGGGAGGGGCGATGGCTACACCTTC. It specifies CASSVDPGRGDGYTF.

The chain uses TRBV11-2 and TRBJ1-2; tentatively, D is TRBD1 (6 bases). V was pared by 4 bases and J by 1 base, with 19 bases between. The V gene's germline CDR1 is SGHAT and CDR2 FQNNGV. This CDR3 contains 17 residues. The DNA of the CDR3 is TGTGCCAGCAGCTCAGACCGTGACAGGAATAATAACTATGGCTACACCTTC. This translates into CASSSDRDRNNNYGYTF.

The chain has TRBV5-1 and TRBJ2-3; D might be TRBD1 or TRBD2, each matching 6 bases. This CDR3 comprises 14 residues. Trimming left V 5 bases short and J 2 bases short, with 12 bases between. Per germline, CDR1 SGHRS and CDR2 YFSETQ. CDR3 in DNA: TGCGCCAGCAGTATAGGGGGGCACACAGATACGCAGTATTTT. This codes for CASSIGGHTDTQYF.

The genes are TRBV6-6 and TRBJ2-2; 7 bases are a match to TRBD1. The V segment lost 6 bases and the J segment 1 base; nucleotides outside the gene matches: 5. Germline loops: CDR1 MNHNY, CDR2 SVGAGI (reference sequence). The length of the CDR3 is 15 residues. The CDR3 loop reads CASSRDSGNTGELFF. CDR3 bases: TGTGCCAGCAGCAGGGACAGTGGGAACACCGGGGAGCTGTTTTTT.

The chain employs TRBV6-5 and TRBJ2-5, with D unresolved. CDR1 MNHEY and CDR2 SVGAGI come from the germline V gene. The CDR3 extends over 14 amino acids. The ends were cut back, 6 bases at V and 6 bases at J, with 17 bases in the middle. The CDR3 loop reads CASSGTWSPQTQYF. Written as DNA, the CDR3 is TGTGCCAGCAGCGGAACGTGGTCTCCTCAGACCCAGTACTTC.

The rearrangement joins TRBV7-8 to TRBJ2-3, with 10 bases aligning to TRBD2. The CDR3 sequence is 16 residues long. Germline V lookup: CDR1 SGHVS, CDR2 FQNEAQ. The ends lost 1 base at V and 9 bases at J; junction bases unmatched: 10. This CDR3 is CASSLEAPTSGTTQYF. CDR3 DNA sequence: TGTGCCAGCAGCTTAGAAGCCCCCACTAGCGGGACAACGCAGTATTTT. Using reference TRBV7-8 and TRBJ2-3 for the parts outside the CDR3, the full variable domain is GAGVSQSPRYKVAKRGQDVALRCDPISGHVSLFWYQQALGQGPEFLTYFQNEAQLDKSGLPSDRFFAERPEGSVSTLKIQRTQQEDSAVYLCASSLEAPTSGTTQYFGPGTRLTVL.

The chain has TRBV6-7 and TRBJ2-1; 7 bases are a match to TRBD2. TRBV6-7 is an ORF; its function is uncertain. V was clipped by 5 bases and J by 2 bases; unmatched bases: 15. This CDR3 is 18 amino acids long. CDR3 nucleotides: TGTGCCAGCAGTCGCCCCGGGACGGAGACTAGCCCCTACAATGAGCAGTTCTTC. This sequence encodes CASSRPGTETSPYNEQFF.

The gene calls are TRBV11-3 and TRBJ2-3; D not certain. The CDR3 spans 11 residues. Per the germline V gene, CDR1 is SGHNT and CDR2 is YENEEA. V lost 6 bases, J lost 3 bases, and 4 bases lay in between. CDR3 amino acids: CASRTTDTQYF. The CDR3 nucleotides read TGTGCCAGCAGAACGACAGATACGCAGTATTTT.

CDR3 amino acids: CASSTTGGVEKLFF. The CDR3 DNA reads TGTGCCAGTAGTACGACAGGGGGCGTTGAAAAACTGTTTTTT. This chain uses TRBV19 with TRBJ1-4, with 10 bases fitting TRBD1. The length of the CDR3 is 14 residues. With V trimmed by 4 bases and J by 7 bases, 3 bases remained unmatched. CDR1 and CDR2 (germline): LNHDA, SQIVND (reference sequence). The variable domain in full, completed from reference TRBV19 and TRBJ1-4, reads DGGITQSPKYLFRKEGQNVTLSCEQNLNHDAMYWYRQDPGQGLRLIYYSQIVNDFQKGDIAEGYSVSREKKESFPLTVTSAQKNPTAFYLCASSTTGGVEKLFFGSGTQLSVL.

This clone appeared once. The V call is TRBV10-3, the J call TRBJ1-1; tentative D call: TRBD1 (5 bases). The CDR3 spans 15 residues. Germline CDR1 and CDR2: ENHRY and SYGVKD. Trimming left V 0 bases short and J 0 bases short, with 8 bases between. The CDR3 DNA reads TGTGCCATCAGTGAGTCGCGGGGCCTGAACACTGAAGCTTTCTTT. Protein: CAISESRGLNTEAFF.

The CDR3: CASSDRGAADTQYF. The CDR3 bases are TGCGCCAGCAGTGACAGGGGGGCGGCAGATACGCAGTATTTT. The genes are TRBV10-1 and TRBJ2-3; weak D call: TRBD1 (7 bases). The CDR3 totals 14 residues. Germline V gene lookup returns CDR1 WNHNN and CDR2 SYGVQD (reference sequence). With 3 bases removed from V and 4 bases from J, the gap between germline ends came to 11 bases.

This chain connects TRBV20-1 to TRBJ2-5; 7 bases align to TRBD2. Germline trimming cut 5 bases from V and 14 bases from J; bases unmatched to any gene: 2. The germline gives CDR1 DFQATT, CDR2 SNEGSKA (reference sequence). This CDR3 has 8 residues. This CDR3 is CSAGGGYF. CDR3 in DNA: TGCAGTGCTGGCGGGGGTTACTTC.

This rearrangement joins TRBV29-1 to TRBJ2-5; D is perhaps TRBD1 (5 bases). The length of the CDR3 is 13 residues. V was cut by 2 bases and J by 7 bases, with 14 bases left in between. The germline gives CDR1 SQVTM, CDR2 ANQGSEA. CDR3 DNA sequence: TGCAGCGTTGAACCAGGGCAGGGCCGGACCCAGTACTTC. Translation: CSVEPGQGRTQYF.

The V and J genes are TRBV27 and TRBJ2-3; weak D call: TRBD2 (5 bases). CDR1 is MNHEY and CDR2 is SMNVEV in the germline V gene (reference sequence). The CDR3 loop spans 12 amino acids. The ends were cut back, 5 bases at V and 2 bases at J, with 5 bases in the middle. CDR3 sequence (DNA): TGTGCCAGCAGTCGGGACACAGATACGCAGTATTTT. Amino acid sequence: CASSRDTDTQYF.

This clone appeared a few times. The V and J genes are TRBV28 and TRBJ1-4, with D uncertain. The CDR3 runs 17 residues. Trimming took 8 bases from V and 6 from J, leaving 25 bases between them. Looked up from germline, CDR1 is MDHEN and CDR2 is SYDVKM. This CDR3 is CASLPSRGVSGDEKLFF. The CDR3 DNA follows: TGTGCCAGCCTTCCCTCCCGCGGGGTCAGTGGCGATGAAAAACTGTTTTTT.

The rearrangement links TRBV28 to TRBJ2-7; D possibly corresponds to TRBD2 (7 bases). The germline V and J ends were trimmed by 5 bases and 2 bases, with 19 bases remaining between them. Germline CDR1 is MDHEN and CDR2 is SYDVKM. The CDR3 loop spans 16 amino acids. Written as DNA, the CDR3 is TGTGCCAGCAGTCTCTCTCGGGGGGCCGGGACCTACGAGCAGTACTTC. It yields the protein CASSLSRGAGTYEQYF.

Written as DNA, the CDR3 is TGTGCCAGCAGCGTAGTAGCGGTCCCGAACACCGGGGAGCTGTTTTTT. Protein product: CASSVVAVPNTGELFF. The chain carries TRBV9 and TRBJ2-2, with D perhaps matching TRBD2 (6 bases). The germline gives CDR1 SGDLS, CDR2 YYNGEE. CDR3 length equals 16 residues. Trimming pared 0 bases from V and 0 bases from J, leaving 9 bases between.

The J gene is TRBJ2-5, the V gene TRBV5-4; TRBD2 is a possible D gene (6 bases). The CDR3 length is 15 residues. V was cut by 0 bases and J by 5 bases, with 14 bases left in between. Germline V lookup: CDR1 SGHNT, CDR2 YYREEE (reference sequence). The CDR3 spells CASSLGTGDAETQYF. CDR3 coding DNA: TGTGCCAGCAGCTTGGGGACGGGAGATGCGGAGACCCAGTACTTC. Supplemented by reference TRBV5-4 and TRBJ2-5, the full variable domain reads ETGVTQSPTHLIKTRGQQVTLRCSSQSGHNTVSWYQQALGQGPQFIFQYYREEENGRGNFPPRFSGLQFPNYSSELNVNALELDDSALYLCASSLGTGDAETQYFGPGTRLLVL.

This chain links TRBV6-5 with TRBJ2-7; D may be TRBD2 (6 bases). The germline V and J ends were trimmed by 2 bases and 4 bases, with 9 bases remaining between them. The CDR3 covers 13 residues. The germline V gene encodes CDR1 MNHEY and CDR2 SVGAGI. CDR3 DNA sequence: TGTGCCAGCAGTTACGGGGGACTGTACGAGCAGTACTTC. This gives the protein CASSYGGLYEQYF.

The rearrangement links TRBV27 to TRBJ2-1; unclear D gene. This CDR3 contains 14 residues. V shed 3 bases and J shed 4 bases, with 10 bases lying between them. Germline CDR1 and CDR2: MNHEY and SMNVEV (reference sequence). Here the CDR3 reads CASSFRPSYNEQFF. CDR3 in DNA: TGTGCCAGCAGTTTTCGGCCTTCATACAATGAGCAGTTCTTC.

This chain connects TRBV7-6 to TRBJ2-5, with 8 bases aligning to TRBD1. CDR3 length: 16 residues. After removal of 4 bases from V and 5 bases from J, the junction contained 12 bases not matched to a gene. Per germline, CDR1 SGHVS and CDR2 FNYEAQ. CDR3 bases: TGTGCCAGCAGCTCCACACTGACAGGGGTGGGCGAGACCCAGTACTTC. This codes for CASSSTLTGVGETQYF. The full variable domain, its missing parts supplied by reference TRBV7-6 and TRBJ2-5, is GAGVSQSPRYKVTKRGQDVALRCDPISGHVSLYWYRQALGQGPEFLTYFNYEAQQDKSGLPNDRFSAERPEGSISTLTIQRTEQRDSAMYRCASSSTLTGVGETQYFGPGTRLLVL.

V gene TRBV6-6 combines with J gene TRBJ1-1; the D gene is possibly TRBD1 (6 bases). Germline CDR1 reads MNHNY; CDR2 reads SVGAGI (reference sequence). The ends were cut back, 2 bases at V and 1 base at J, with 8 bases in the middle. This CDR3 has 14 amino acids. CDR3: CASSYQTGNTEAFF. The CDR3 DNA reads TGTGCCAGCAGTTACCAGACAGGGAACACTGAAGCTTTCTTT.